This T cell receptor beta chain was retrieved from a study of shared clonotypes between healthy human individuals. The wider study: Per-donor plates numbered three CD4 naive, three CD4 memory, two CD8 naive and one CD8 memory.

Germline-derived CDR1 and CDR2 are SQVTM and ANQGSEA. The V gene lost 4 bases and the J gene lost 7 bases, with 10 bases spanning the gap. The CDR3 consists of 11 residues. Terminally differentiated effector memory CD45RA+ cells were excluded by CCR7 positive selection of CD45RO-negative cells. The assay was immunoSEQ multiplex PCR, and TCRdb's table has in-frame clones only and misses some. The table shows approximately 2,000,000 clones, with 85% to 95% occurring only once. The receptor was isolated from a man aged 18 to 29 in good health. Some clones in this sample may be carry-over from other donors' samples. The sample taken for sequencing was naive CD8+ T cells from PBMCs. This chain uses TRBV29-1 with TRBJ1-2; weak D call: TRBD1 (5 bases). The CDR3: CSVAGSGGYTF. The CDR3 DNA is TGCAGCGTTGCAGGGTCTGGTGGCTACACCTTC.